Listed here are 13 T cell receptor beta chains from one sample, sequenced in a study of a mutant IDH1 vaccine in newly diagnosed glioma. The table came from immunoSEQ multiplex PCR; TCRdb's copy has only in-frame clones and leaves some out. The sample shows around 53,000 clones, around 85% of them seen only once. Time point defined: week 47, end of study. Each dose delivered 300 ug of mutant IDH1 20-mer peptide subcutaneously with imiquimod. Their recognized antigens are unknown. The specimen was PBMCs, collected from a glioma patient whose treatment included an IDH1 peptide vaccine. These TCRs come from a woman aged 25 to 39 with glioma. Some clones in this sample may be carry-over from other donors' samples.

The rearrangement uses TRBV30 and TRBJ1-1; TRBD1 aligns across 7 bases. Germline V gives CDR1 GTSNPN, CDR2 SVGIG (reference sequence). The V gene end was trimmed by 5 bases and the J gene end by 0 bases; junction bases not matched to a gene: 3. CDR3 length: 13 amino acids. CDR3 loop: CAWGGQLNTEAFF. The DNA for the CDR3 is TGTGCCTGGGGGGGACAGTTGAACACTGAAGCTTTCTTT.

J is TRBJ1-5 and V is TRBV27; D unresolved. Trimming removed 2 bases from V and 1 base from J, with 3 bases in between. There are 13 residues in the CDR3. Germline V gene data show CDR1 as MNHEY and CDR2 as SMNVEV (reference sequence). In nucleotides, the CDR3 is TGTGCCAGCAGTTTAACGAGCAATCAGCCCCAGCATTTT. Translated, it gives CASSLTSNQPQHF.

The gene calls are TRBV7-9 and TRBJ1-4; D is uncertain. V lost 5 bases, J lost 0 bases, and 10 bases lay in between. The CDR3 is 15 amino acids. The V gene's germline CDR1 is SEHNR and CDR2 FQNEAQ (reference sequence). The DNA for the CDR3 is TGTGCCAGCAGCGGCTGGGGAGCAACTAATGAAAAACTGTTTTTT. Protein sequence: CASSGWGATNEKLFF. The full variable domain, its missing parts supplied by reference TRBV7-9 and TRBJ1-4, is DTGVSQNPRHKITKRGQNVTFRCDPISEHNRLYWYRQTLGQGPEFLTYFQNEAQLEKSRLLSDRFSAERPKGSFSTLEIQRTEQGDSAMYLCASSGWGATNEKLFFGSGTQLSVL.

The gene calls are TRBV7-9 and TRBJ1-4, with D maybe TRBD1 (6 bases). CDR1 and CDR2 (germline): SEHNR, FQNEAQ (reference sequence). The V gene lost 4 bases and the J gene lost 2 bases, with 14 bases spanning the gap. The CDR3 is made up of 16 amino acids. The CDR3 DNA is TGTGCCAGCAGCTGGGAGGGGGGGTCGACTAATGAAAAACTGTTTTTT. Protein: CASSWEGGSTNEKLFF.

The chain couples TRBV30 to TRBJ2-3; D is unclear. The germline gives CDR1 GTSNPN, CDR2 SVGIG (reference sequence). The ends were cut back, 0 bases at V and 6 bases at J, with 7 bases in the middle. The CDR3 totals 12 residues. The CDR3 region is CAWSVVGDTQYF. The CDR3 DNA follows: TGTGCCTGGAGTGTAGTTGGGGATACGCAGTATTTT.

The chain combines TRBV19 with TRBJ2-7; 10 nucleotides align to TRBD2. V was pared by 1 base and J by 5 bases, with 20 bases of the junction left unmatched. Germline V gene data show CDR1 as LNHDA and CDR2 as SQIVND (reference sequence). CDR3 size: 20 residues. This CDR3 reads CASSIGTLGLATIGSDEQYF. For the CDR3, the DNA is TGTGCCAGTAGTATAGGGACGTTGGGACTAGCGACCATAGGATCAGACGAGCAGTACTTC.

The chain joins TRBV6-1 to TRBJ2-7, with D possibly matching TRBD1 (5 bases). CDR3 length: 12 residues. Germline V gene lookup returns CDR1 MNHNS and CDR2 SASEGT. With 5 bases removed from V and 3 bases from J, the gap between germline ends came to 8 bases. The chain's CDR3 is CASSLGVYEQYF. DNA for the CDR3: TGTGCCAGCAGTCTAGGGGTCTACGAGCAGTACTTC.

The chain recombines TRBV6-5 with TRBJ2-7; 9 nucleotides agree with TRBD2. The CDR3 has 14 amino acids. With 4 bases clipped from V and 2 bases from J, the junction kept 3 bases outside the gene matches. The germline CDR1 and CDR2 sequences are MNHEY and SVGAGI. The CDR3 DNA reads as TGTGCCAGCAGTTCTGCGGGAGGGCCCTACGAGCAGTACTTC. Translating gives CASSSAGGPYEQYF.

V gene TRBV5-6 combines with J gene TRBJ1-3; D unresolved. CDR3 length: 15 amino acids. The germline V gene encodes CDR1 SGHDT and CDR2 YYEEEE. The ends were cut back, 1 base at V and 0 bases at J, with 8 bases in the middle. The CDR3 loop is CASSLRPYSGNTIYF. The CDR3 DNA sequence: TGTGCCAGCAGCTTGCGACCGTACTCTGGAAACACCATATATTTT.

This clone has a handful of counts. The V call is TRBV5-6, the J call TRBJ1-5; TRBD1 agrees at 9 bases. Germline CDR1 is SGHDT and CDR2 is YYEEEE. CDR3 length: 15 residues. Unmatched junction bases numbered 7, after V lost 3 bases and J lost 6 bases. CDR3: CASSSSDRGSQPQHF. The CDR3 DNA is TGTGCCAGCAGCTCCTCCGACAGGGGGAGTCAGCCCCAGCATTTT. Full variable domain (rest looked up from reference TRBV5-6 and TRBJ1-5): DAGVTQSPTHLIKTRGQQVTLRCSPKSGHDTVSWYQQALGQGPQFIFQYYEEEERQRGNFPDRFSGHQFPNYSSELNVNALLLGDSALYLCASSSSDRGSQPQHFGDGTRLSIL.

The V gene is TRBV10-3, the J gene TRBJ2-1; TRBD2 might be the D (5 bases). The CDR3 consists of 17 residues. Trimming pared 1 base from V and 2 bases from J, leaving 15 bases between. Germline CDR1 and CDR2: ENHRY and SYGVKD. CDR3 DNA: TGTGCCATCAGTGAGTTCCGGCAGCGGCCCCCCTACAATGAGCAGTTCTTC. Its protein product is CAISEFRQRPPYNEQFF.

The chain combines TRBV28 with TRBJ2-7, with 7 positions matching TRBD2. The V segment lost 4 bases and the J segment 3 bases; nucleotides outside the gene matches: 6. CDR1 is MDHEN and CDR2 is SYDVKM in the germline V gene. The CDR3 runs to 14 residues. The CDR3 here is CASSSSGIYYEQYF. The CDR3 region has the DNA TGTGCCAGCAGTTCCAGCGGGATTTACTACGAGCAGTACTTC.

V gene TRBV11-3 combines with J gene TRBJ2-7; D gene ambiguous. The V and J ends lost 5 bases and 0 bases respectively, with 14 bases between them. The CDR3 loop spans 15 amino acids. Looked up from germline, CDR1 is SGHNT and CDR2 is YENEEA. CDR3 coding DNA: TGTGCCAGCAGCGCCTCCGGGCCCGTCTCCTACGAGCAGTACTTC. It codes for CASSASGPVSYEQYF.